The rows below give T cell receptor beta chains drawn from one sample of a study of T cell responses to AZD1222 COVID-19 vaccine. TCRdb's table, derived via immunoSEQ multiplex PCR, lists solely in-frame clones and lacks some. The data contain fewer than 200,000 clones, roughly 92% of them singletons. Here the sequenced sample was peripheral blood, taken on day 0 of AZD1222 vaccination. All receptors derive from an adult in good health. The CDR3 runs from the conserved cysteine through the conserved F or W. Each record gives: V gene, clone size, CDR3 protein. The listing skips clone size in some rows; elsewhere it reads once, few, many or a size class.

v_gene: TRBV4-1
abundance: once
CDR3aa: CASSQEPGNSGNTIYF

v_gene: TRBV3-1/TRBV3-2
abundance: NA
CDR3aa: CASSQRGGDGYGYTF

v_gene: TRBV1
abundance: NA
CDR3aa: CTSSGEGLNTEAFF

v_gene: TRBV14
abundance: NA
CDR3aa: CASSQELWIEAFF

v_gene: TRBV4-1
abundance: NA
CDR3aa: CASSQDQSSSRNTIYF

v_gene: TRBV6-1
abundance: NA
CDR3aa: CASSEAMGLRQPQHF

v_gene: TRBV7-8
abundance: NA
CDR3aa: CASSFGTWNTEAFF

v_gene: TRBV5-1
abundance: NA
CDR3aa: CASSLAGAGPTDTQYF

v_gene: TRBV9
abundance: NA
CDR3aa: CASSAASGLSNEQFF

v_gene: TRBV7-9
abundance: NA
CDR3aa: CASSHDRGHSNYGYTF

v_gene: TRBV18
abundance: NA
CDR3aa: CASSPFGPSTDSPLHF

v_gene: TRBV16
abundance: NA
CDR3aa: CASSPVRPGSTEAFF

v_gene: TRBV5-4
abundance: NA
CDR3aa: CASSSATSVRSSYNEQFF

v_gene: TRBV6-5
abundance: NA
CDR3aa: CASSPGGGRDTEAFF

v_gene: TRBV29-1
abundance: NA
CDR3aa: CSVVTGVGYTF

v_gene: TRBV6-6
abundance: NA
CDR3aa: CASRRGTGGNEQFF

v_gene: TRBV18
abundance: NA
CDR3aa: CASSPRTGIGANYGYTF

v_gene: TRBV29-1
abundance: NA
CDR3aa: CSVDGTDRYEQYF

v_gene: TRBV7-6
abundance: NA
CDR3aa: CASSLGQDYNSPLHF

v_gene: TRBV30
abundance: NA
CDR3aa: CAWRATVNTEAFF

v_gene: TRBV9
abundance: NA
CDR3aa: CAGGDPPDTQYF

v_gene: TRBV7-9
abundance: NA
CDR3aa: CASSGEQGAGAYEQYF

v_gene: TRBV27
abundance: NA
CDR3aa: CASSPVRGTGYGYTF

v_gene: TRBV3-1/TRBV3-2
abundance: NA
CDR3aa: CASSQATVGRRETQYF

v_gene: TRBV5-1
abundance: NA
CDR3aa: CASSFGTGGFGNTIYF

v_gene: TRBV4-1
abundance: NA
CDR3aa: CASSHSDRAGNTIYF

v_gene: TRBV2
abundance: NA
CDR3aa: CASSTGGAGNQPQHF

v_gene: TRBV4-2
abundance: NA
CDR3aa: CASSQETSATDTQYF

v_gene: TRBV20-1
abundance: NA
CDR3aa: CSAGEVGEQFF

v_gene: TRBV19
abundance: NA
CDR3aa: CASSALPAGLNEQYF

v_gene: TRBV5-5
abundance: NA
CDR3aa: CASSLDPRGTGELFF

v_gene: TRBV2
abundance: NA
CDR3aa: CASSAGGNTEAFF

v_gene: TRBV5-1
abundance: NA
CDR3aa: CASRPGTHDAGELFF

v_gene: TRBV28
abundance: once
CDR3aa: CASSSFEGTKNIQYF

v_gene: TRBV30
abundance: NA
CDR3aa: CAWSVQIREQYF

v_gene: TRBV19
abundance: NA
CDR3aa: CASQGTGIFNYGYTF

v_gene: TRBV7-8
abundance: NA
CDR3aa: CASSFIPDRGDGYTF

v_gene: TRBV6-5
abundance: NA
CDR3aa: CASSPTVNYGYTF